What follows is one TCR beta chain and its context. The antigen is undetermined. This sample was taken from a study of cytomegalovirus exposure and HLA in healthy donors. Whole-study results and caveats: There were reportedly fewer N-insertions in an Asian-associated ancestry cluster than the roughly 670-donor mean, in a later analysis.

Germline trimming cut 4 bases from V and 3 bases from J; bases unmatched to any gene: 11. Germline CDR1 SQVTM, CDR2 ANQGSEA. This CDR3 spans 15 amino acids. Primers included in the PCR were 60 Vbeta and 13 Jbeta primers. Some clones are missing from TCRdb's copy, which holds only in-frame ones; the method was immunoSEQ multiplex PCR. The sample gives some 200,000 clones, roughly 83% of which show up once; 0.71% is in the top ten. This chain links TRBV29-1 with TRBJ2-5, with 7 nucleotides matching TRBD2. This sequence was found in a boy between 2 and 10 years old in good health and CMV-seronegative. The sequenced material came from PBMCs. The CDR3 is CSVVGRERGKETQYF. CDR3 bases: TGCAGCGTTGTAGGGCGGGAGCGTGGTAAAGAGACCCAGTACTTC.